Below, one T cell receptor beta chain is given with its context. The source of the sample is a study of blood T cell repertoires in COVID-19. With 1 base removed from V and 6 bases from J, the gap between germline ends came to 10 bases. CDR1 and CDR2 from the germline V gene are LNHDA and SQIVND (reference sequence). The CDR3 is 13 amino acids. Individuals drawn from 24 US areas were roughly 18 to 100 years old. Participants' reported clinical history set cohort assignment. Some clones are missing from TCRdb's copy, which holds only in-frame ones; the method was immunoSEQ multiplex PCR. This sample has about 280,000 clones, with about 90% found just once.

The chain joins TRBV19 to TRBJ2-7; a weak D match, TRBD1 (5 bases). This receptor was obtained from a woman aged 18 to 35 with acute COVID-19. The material sequenced was PBMCs or T cells enriched from blood (not recorded which). The CDR3 spells CASSIGAGFEQYF. DNA of the CDR3: TGTGCCAGTAGTATAGGGGCAGGGTTCGAGCAGTACTTC.